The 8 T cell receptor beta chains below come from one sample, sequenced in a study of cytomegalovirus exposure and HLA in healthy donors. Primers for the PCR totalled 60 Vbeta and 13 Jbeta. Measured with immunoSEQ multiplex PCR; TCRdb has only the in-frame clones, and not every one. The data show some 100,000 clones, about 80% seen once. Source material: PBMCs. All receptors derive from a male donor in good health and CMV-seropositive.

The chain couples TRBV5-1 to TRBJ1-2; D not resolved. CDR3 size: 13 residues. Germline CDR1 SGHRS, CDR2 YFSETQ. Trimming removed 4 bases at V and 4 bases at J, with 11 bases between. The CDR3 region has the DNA TGCGCCAGCAGCATTAACCTAGGCTATGGCTACACCTTC. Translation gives CASSINLGYGYTF.

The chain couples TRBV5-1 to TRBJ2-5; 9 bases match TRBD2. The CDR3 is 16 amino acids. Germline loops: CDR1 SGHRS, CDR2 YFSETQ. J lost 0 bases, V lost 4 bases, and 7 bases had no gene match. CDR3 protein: CASSPGAGGNQETQYF. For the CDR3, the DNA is TGCGCCAGCAGCCCGGGGGCGGGGGGGAACCAAGAGACCCAGTACTTC. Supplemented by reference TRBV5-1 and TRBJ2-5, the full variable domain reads KAGVTQTPRYLIKTRGQQVTLSCSPISGHRSVSWYQQTPGQGLQFLFEYFSETQRNKGNFPGRFSGRQFSNSRSEMNVSTLELGDSALYLCASSPGAGGNQETQYFGPGTRLLVL.

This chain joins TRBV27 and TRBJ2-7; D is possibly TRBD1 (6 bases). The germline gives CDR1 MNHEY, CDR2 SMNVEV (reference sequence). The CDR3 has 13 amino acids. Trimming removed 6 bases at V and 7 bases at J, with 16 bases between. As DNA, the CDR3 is TGTGCCAGCAGCCCCTACAGGGAACCGGAGCAGTACTTC. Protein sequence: CASSPYREPEQYF.

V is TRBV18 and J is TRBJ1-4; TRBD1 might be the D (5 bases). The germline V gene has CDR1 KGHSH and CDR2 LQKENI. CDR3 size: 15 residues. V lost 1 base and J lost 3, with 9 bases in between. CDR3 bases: TGTGCCAGCTCACCACGGGGCCGGCCTAATGAAAAACTGTTTTTT. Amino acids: CASSPRGRPNEKLFF.

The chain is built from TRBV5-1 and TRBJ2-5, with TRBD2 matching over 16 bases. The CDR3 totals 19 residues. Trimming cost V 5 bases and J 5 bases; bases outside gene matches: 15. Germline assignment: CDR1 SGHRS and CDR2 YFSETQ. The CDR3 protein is CASRAAPGLAGGRYETQYF. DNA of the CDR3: TGCGCCAGCAGGGCGGCCCCGGGACTAGCGGGGGGGCGGTACGAGACCCAGTACTTC.

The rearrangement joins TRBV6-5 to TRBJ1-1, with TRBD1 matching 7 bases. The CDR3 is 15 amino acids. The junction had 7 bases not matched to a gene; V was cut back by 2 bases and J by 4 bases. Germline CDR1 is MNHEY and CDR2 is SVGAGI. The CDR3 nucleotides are TGTGCCAGCAGTTACGGGGGCAGGGGGACCACTGAAGCTTTCTTT. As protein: CASSYGGRGTTEAFF.

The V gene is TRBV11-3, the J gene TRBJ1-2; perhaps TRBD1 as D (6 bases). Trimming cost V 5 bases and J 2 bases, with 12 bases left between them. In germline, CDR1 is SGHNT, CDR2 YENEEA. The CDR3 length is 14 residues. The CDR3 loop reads CASSPRGINYGYTF. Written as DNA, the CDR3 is TGTGCCAGCAGCCCAAGGGGGATCAACTATGGCTACACCTTC.

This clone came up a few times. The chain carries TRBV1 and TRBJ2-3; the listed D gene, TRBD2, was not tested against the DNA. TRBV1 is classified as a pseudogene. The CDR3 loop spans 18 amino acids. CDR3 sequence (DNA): TGCACCAGCAGCCCGGAAGTGGGGAGGACTAGCGACACAGATACGCAGTATTTT. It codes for CTSSPEVGRTSDTDTQYF.